The 24 T cell receptor beta chains below were found in one sample sequenced in a study of untreated major depressive disorder. Here immunoSEQ multiplex PCR was the method, and the copy in TCRdb shows in-frame clones only, minus some. The sample comprises about 22,000 clones, over 85% of which are singletons, and under 0.6% rests with the top ten. The specimen was CD4+ T cells from PBMCs. All receptors come from a woman aged 40-49 years in good health.

CDR3 sequence (DNA): TGTGCCAGCAGACCAGGCCCTGGCGGGAGTTCCTACAATGAGCAGTTCTTC. Its translation is CASRPGPGGSSYNEQFF. The chain employs TRBV5-8 and TRBJ2-1; 7 nucleotides match TRBD2. CDR1 and CDR2 from the germline V gene are SGHTS and YDEGEE. This CDR3 comprises 17 residues. V lost 5 bases and J lost 1; bases outside the gene matches: 12. Full variable domain (remainder filled in from reference TRBV5-8 and TRBJ2-1): EAGVTQSPTHLIKTRGQQATLRCSPISGHTSVYWYQQALGLGLQFLLWYDEGEERNRGNFPPRFSGRQFPNYSSELNVNALELEDSALYLCASRPGPGGSSYNEQFFGPGTRLTVL.

The V and J genes are TRBV6-6 and TRBJ1-2; D ambiguous. Trimming took 6 bases from V and 4 from J, leaving 6 bases between them. The CDR3 loop spans 11 amino acids. Germline loops: CDR1 MNHNY, CDR2 SVGAGI (reference sequence). The CDR3 loop reads CASSNLYGYTF. CDR3 in DNA: TGTGCCAGCAGCAACCTCTATGGCTACACCTTC.

This chain links TRBV5-4 with TRBJ1-3, with unresolved D. V lost 2 bases, J lost 0 bases, and 9 bases lay in between. Germline V gives CDR1 SGHNT, CDR2 YYREEE (reference sequence). The CDR3 consists of 15 residues. The CDR3 sequence is CASSFEASSGNTIYF. CDR3 in DNA: TGTGCCAGCAGCTTTGAAGCGAGCTCTGGAAACACCATATATTTT.

This clone was observed a single time. This rearrangement joins TRBV28 to TRBJ2-1; possibly TRBD1 or TRBD2 for D (5 bases each). V was trimmed by 3 bases and J by 10 bases, leaving 10 bases between them. This CDR3 contains 12 residues. The germline V gene has CDR1 MDHEN and CDR2 SYDVKM. The CDR3 is CASSFGTTEQFF. The CDR3 nucleotides read TGTGCCAGCAGTTTCGGGACCACGGAGCAGTTCTTC.

This rearrangement joins TRBV7-2 to TRBJ2-1; no reliable D call. The germline CDR1 and CDR2 sequences are SGHTA and FQGNSA. Trimming removed 2 bases from V and 10 bases from J, with 12 bases in between. The CDR3 covers 13 residues. The CDR3 sequence is CASSLNLPREQFF. CDR3 bases: TGTGCCAGCAGCTTAAATCTCCCAAGGGAGCAGTTCTTC.

The gene calls are TRBV6-5 and TRBJ1-2; 7 nucleotides align to TRBD1. The CDR3 spans 14 residues. CDR1 and CDR2 from the germline V gene are MNHEY and SVGAGI. V lost 0 bases and J lost 4; bases outside the gene matches: 2. The CDR3 DNA sequence: TGTGCCAGCAGTTACTCGCCAGGGGGCTATGGCTACACCTTC. It translates to CASSYSPGGYGYTF.

The rearrangement links TRBV5-6 to TRBJ2-3; TRBD2 matches 8 bases. With 5 bases clipped from V and 4 bases from J, the junction kept 3 bases outside the gene matches. CDR1 and CDR2 from the germline V gene are SGHDT and YYEEEE. The CDR3 is 13 amino acids. The CDR3 DNA sequence: TGTGCCAGCAGGTTCGGGGGGGCAGATACGCAGTATTTT. It specifies CASRFGGADTQYF. The full variable domain, completed using reference TRBV5-6 and TRBJ2-3, is DAGVTQSPTHLIKTRGQQVTLRCSPKSGHDTVSWYQQALGQGPQFIFQYYEEEERQRGNFPDRFSGHQFPNYSSELNVNALLLGDSALYLCASRFGGADTQYFGPGTRLTVL.

The rearrangement uses TRBV6-5 and TRBJ2-7; 7 bases are a match to TRBD1. Trimming at V came to 7 bases and at J to 0 bases, leaving 3 bases not matched to a gene. Per the germline V gene, CDR1 is MNHEY and CDR2 is SVGAGI. This CDR3 spans 13 amino acids. The CDR3 region is CASKQGNSYEQYF. Here the CDR3 DNA reads TGTGCCAGCAAACAGGGGAACTCCTACGAGCAGTACTTC.

The chain is built from TRBV4-2 and TRBJ2-7; 10 nucleotides align to TRBD2. Germline V lookup: CDR1 LGHNA, CDR2 YNFKEQ. The CDR3 covers 16 residues. The V gene end was trimmed by 1 base and the J gene end by 3 bases; junction bases not matched to a gene: 6. In DNA, the CDR3 is TGTGCCAGCAGCCAAGTTGCCCCTAGCGGGAGCTACGAGCAGTACTTC. Translating gives CASSQVAPSGSYEQYF.

CDR3 region: CSVGPGQGLVEAFF. In DNA, the CDR3 is TGCAGCGTTGGCCCAGGACAGGGTCTTGTTGAAGCTTTCTTT. This chain connects TRBV29-1 to TRBJ1-1, with 8 bases aligning to TRBD1. The CDR3 runs 14 residues. CDR1 and CDR2 from the germline V gene are SQVTM and ANQGSEA. After removal of 4 bases from V and 7 bases from J, the junction contained 11 bases not matched to a gene.

J is TRBJ1-3 and V is TRBV10-1; D is possibly TRBD1 (5 bases). The CDR3 contains 14 residues. Trimming pared 7 bases from V and 0 bases from J, leaving 10 bases between. Germline V lookup: CDR1 WNHNN, CDR2 SYGVQD (reference sequence). The CDR3 nucleotides are TGCGCCAGCACGCAGGGAAACTCTGGAAACACCATATATTTT. This translates into CASTQGNSGNTIYF.

This chain uses TRBV5-6 with TRBJ2-7; the D call may be TRBD1 or TRBD2 (5 bases each). CDR3 length equals 14 residues. Per germline, CDR1 SGHDT and CDR2 YYEEEE. V lost 4 bases to trimming and J lost 5 bases, with 16 bases between them. CDR3 amino acids: CASSPVRGTDEQYF. DNA for the CDR3: TGTGCCAGCAGCCCAGTGAGGGGAACCGACGAGCAGTACTTC.

The J gene is TRBJ1-1, the V gene TRBV5-1; D may be TRBD1 (5 bases). Germline CDR1 reads SGHRS; CDR2 reads YFSETQ. V gave up 2 bases and J gave up 1 base, with 12 bases separating them. The CDR3 spans 15 residues. CDR3 bases: TGCGCCAGCAGCTTTCAGGGCGCCACGAACACTGAAGCTTTCTTT. This gives the protein CASSFQGATNTEAFF.

The CDR3 reads CASSPTGPGTDTQYF. For the CDR3, the DNA is TGCGCCAGCAGCCCCACAGGGCCCGGCACAGATACGCAGTATTTT. The chain uses TRBV5-1 and TRBJ2-3; a possible D gene is TRBD1 (6 bases). The CDR3 contains 15 residues. The V gene lost 4 bases and the J gene lost 1 base, with 13 bases spanning the gap. Germline assignment: CDR1 SGHRS and CDR2 YFSETQ.

The CDR3 sequence: CASSLRIAAGTYF. CDR3 DNA: TGTGCCAGCAGCTTAAGAATTGCCGCGGGGACTTACTTC. The chain is built from TRBV11-3 and TRBJ2-7, with a weak D call TRBD2 (6 bases). V was cut by 2 bases and J by 13 bases, with 18 bases left in between. CDR1 SGHNT and CDR2 YENEEA come from the germline V gene. The length of the CDR3 is 13 residues. The full variable domain, completed using reference TRBV11-3 and TRBJ2-7, is EAGVVQSPRYKIIEKKQPVAFWCNPISGHNTLYWYLQNLGQGPELLIRYENEEAVDDSQLPKDRFSAERLKGVDSTLKIQPAELGDSAVYLCASSLRIAAGTYFGPGTRLTVT.

The CDR3 sequence: CASSKGGLQRFTGELFF. In DNA, the CDR3 is TGTGCCAGCAGCAAAGGGGGTCTACAGAGGTTCACCGGGGAGCTGTTTTTT. The chain couples TRBV21-1 to TRBJ2-2. TRBV21-1 is a pseudogene segment. The CDR3 is 17 residues long.

The chain has TRBV6-1 and TRBJ2-1, with TRBD1 as a possible D gene (5 bases). The CDR3 covers 13 residues. Germline V gives CDR1 MNHNS, CDR2 SASEGT. V was clipped by 8 bases and J by 8 bases, with 16 bases between them. The CDR3 protein is CASAGRVGDEQFF. As DNA, the CDR3 is TGTGCCAGCGCAGGGCGCGTTGGAGATGAGCAGTTCTTC.

The J gene is TRBJ1-5, the V gene TRBV2, with 8 nucleotides matching TRBD1. After removal of 5 bases from V and 0 bases from J, the junction contained 6 bases not matched to a gene. The CDR3 totals 16 residues. The V gene's germline CDR1 is SNHLY and CDR2 FYNNEI. CDR3 sequence (DNA): TGTGCCAGCAGTAAGGGACAGGAATATAGCAATCAGCCCCAGCATTTT. This translates into CASSKGQEYSNQPQHF.

The rearrangement uses TRBV19 and TRBJ1-6, with TRBD1 identical over 8 bases. This CDR3 is 15 amino acids long. Germline V gene sequence: CDR1 LNHDA, CDR2 SQIVND (reference sequence). V lost 6 bases to trimming and J lost 16 bases; unmatched junction nucleotides: 17. The CDR3 here is CASRRQGSPPADLHF. The CDR3 DNA sequence: TGTGCCAGTAGGCGACAGGGGTCCCCCCCCGCTGATCTCCACTTT.

The V and J genes are TRBV28 and TRBJ2-7, with 11 bases matching TRBD2. J lost 2 bases, V lost 4 bases, and 4 bases had no gene match. Germline V lookup: CDR1 MDHEN, CDR2 SYDVKM. The CDR3 consists of 15 residues. The CDR3 sequence is CASSSLAGGTYEQYF. CDR3 DNA: TGTGCCAGCAGTTCCTTAGCGGGGGGGACCTACGAGCAGTACTTC.

This clone was counted only a few times. The CDR3 DNA is TGTGCCTGGACGAGACTAGCGGGTTCCGGGGAGCTGTTTTTT. Translation: CAWTRLAGSGELFF. The rearrangement links TRBV30 to TRBJ2-2; 10 nucleotides align to TRBD2. Trimming at V came to 4 bases and at J to 6 bases, leaving 5 bases not matched to a gene. The CDR3 totals 14 residues. CDR1 is GTSNPN and CDR2 is SVGIG in the germline V gene (reference sequence).

V and J are TRBV5-1 and TRBJ2-2, with TRBD1 identical over 9 bases. V shed 2 bases and J 3 bases; nucleotides not matched to a gene: 2. This CDR3 spans 15 amino acids. Germline V gene data show CDR1 as SGHRS and CDR2 as YFSETQ. CDR3 sequence reads: CASSFGDRDTGELFF. CDR3 in DNA: TGCGCCAGCAGCTTCGGGGACAGGGACACCGGGGAGCTGTTTTTT.

V is TRBV2 and J is TRBJ2-7, with 11 bases lining up with TRBD2. The CDR3 is 13 amino acids. V shed 7 bases and J 4 bases; nucleotides not matched to a gene: 3. Germline V gene lookup returns CDR1 SNHLY and CDR2 FYNNEI. CDR3 protein: CASKLAGGYEQYF. The DNA of the CDR3 is TGTGCCAGCAAGCTAGCGGGAGGATACGAGCAGTACTTC.

This clone was seen only a few times. This sequence joins TRBV19 and TRBJ1-6, with TRBD1 matching 12 bases. The trim removed 5 bases at V and 10 bases at J, leaving 6 bases unmatched. The CDR3 contains 15 residues. From germline, CDR1 is LNHDA and CDR2 SQIVND (reference sequence). The CDR3 region has the DNA TGTGCCAGTAGTGGGGGACAGGGGGCAAGGTCACCCCTCCACTTT. The encoded protein is CASSGGQGARSPLHF.